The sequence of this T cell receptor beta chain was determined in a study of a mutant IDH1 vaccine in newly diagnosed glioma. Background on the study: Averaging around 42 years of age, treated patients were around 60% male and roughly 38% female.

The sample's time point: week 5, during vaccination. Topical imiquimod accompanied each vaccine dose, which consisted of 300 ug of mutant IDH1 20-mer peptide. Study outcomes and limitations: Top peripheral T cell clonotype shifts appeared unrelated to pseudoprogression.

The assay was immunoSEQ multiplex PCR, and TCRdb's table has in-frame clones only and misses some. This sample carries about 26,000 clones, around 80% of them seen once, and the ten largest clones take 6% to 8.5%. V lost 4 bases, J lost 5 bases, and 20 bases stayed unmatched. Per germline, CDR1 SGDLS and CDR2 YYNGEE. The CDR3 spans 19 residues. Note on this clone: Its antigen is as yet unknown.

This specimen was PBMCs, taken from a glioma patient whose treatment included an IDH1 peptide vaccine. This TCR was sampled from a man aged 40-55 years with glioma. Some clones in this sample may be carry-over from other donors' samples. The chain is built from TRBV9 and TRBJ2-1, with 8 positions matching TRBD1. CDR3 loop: CASSSSGQGANPEDNEQFF. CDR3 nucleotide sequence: TGTGCCAGCAGCTCGAGTGGGCAGGGGGCTAACCCAGAAGACAATGAGCAGTTCTTC.